The rows below give T cell receptor beta chains drawn from one sample of a study of T cell responses to AZD1222 COVID-19 vaccine. Clones were read by immunoSEQ multiplex PCR, and TCRdb kept only the in-frame ones, dropping some. The sample has some 120,000 clones, over 75% seen once. The sample consisted of peripheral blood, taken on day 0 of AZD1222 vaccination. The receptors derive from an adult in good health. Each CDR3 is given with its conserved first and last residue. A D gene is named only where the DNA matches it firmly. Rows give clone size only sometimes, using once, few, many, or a class for an expanded clone.

-	-	TRBV7-6	TRBJ1-1	TGTGCCAGCAGCTTAGACCCCGGGACTGAAGCTTTCTTT	CASSLDPGTEAFF
-	-	TRBV5-8	TRBJ1-5	TGTGCCAGCAGCTTGTTCTTTGGCAGTACTCAGCCCCAGCATTTT	CASSLFFGSTQPQHF
-	once	TRBV10-3	TRBJ1-3	TGTGCCATCAGTGAGAGAGCAAACTTCGCTGGAAACACCATATATTTT	CAISERANFAGNTIYF
-	-	TRBV10-3	TRBJ2-3	TGTGCCATCGGGCAGCACACAGATACGCAGTATTTT	CAIGQHTDTQYF
-	-	TRBV2	TRBJ2-2	TGTGCCAGCCTGGAGGACTATTCGGCCACCGGGGAGCTGTTTTTT	CASLEDYSATGELFF
-	-	TRBV10-3	TRBJ1-3	TGTGCCACAAGGGCCTCGAACTCTGGAAACACCATATATTTT	CATRASNSGNTIYF
-	-	TRBV7-9	TRBJ1-2	TGTGCCAGCAGCTTATTGGGTTCGACAGGAGTTTTCCTAAACTATGGCTACACCTTC	CASSLLGSTGVFLNYGYTF
-	-	TRBV6-5	TRBJ1-5	TGTGCCAGCGAGGGGGGGAACAATCAGCCCCAGCATTTT	CASEGGNNQPQHF
-	-	TRBV10-3	TRBJ1-5	TGTGCCATCAGTGAGTCTCCCGCGTATAGCAATCAGCCCCAGCATTTT	CAISESPAYSNQPQHF
-	-	TRBV2	TRBJ2-6	TGTGCCAGCAGTGAATATCAGGGGATTTTGGACGGGGCCAACGTCCTGACTTTC	CASSEYQGILDGANVLTF
-	-	TRBV19	TRBJ2-7	TGTGCCAGTAGTATAGTTGGAGGAGGCTCCTACGAGCAGTACTTC	CASSIVGGGSYEQYF
-	-	TRBV21-1	TRBJ1-2	TGTGCCAGCAGCTCGAGAAATGGCTACACCTTC	CASSSRNGYTF
-	-	TRBV10-3	TRBJ1-1	TGTGCCATAGGTATCGAGGCATTTGAGAGGGCTTTCTTT	CAIGIEAFERAFF
TRBD1	few	TRBV10-3	TRBJ1-2	TGTGCCATCAGTGACAGGGGGCATAACTATGGCTACACCTTC	CAISDRGHNYGYTF
TRBD1	-	TRBV9	TRBJ1-4	TGTGCCAGCAGCACCCGACAGGGTGCAACTAATGAAAAACTGTTTTTT	CASSTRQGATNEKLFF
-	-	TRBV11-3	TRBJ2-2	TGTGCCAGCAGCTTAGAAGGAGGGATGGGGACCGGGGAGCTGTTTTTT	CASSLEGGMGTGELFF
-	-	TRBV7-6	TRBJ2-7	TGTGCCAGCAGCTCTTACATGGACTCCTCCTACGAGCAGTACTTC	CASSSYMDSSYEQYF
-	-	TRBV7-3	TRBJ2-2	TGTGCCAGCAGCTTAATGCGACCCTCAAACACCGGGGAGCTGTTTTTT	CASSLMRPSNTGELFF
TRBD1	few	TRBV27	TRBJ1-2	TGTGCCAGCAGTTTATCGCCAGGGGGAGGGGGCTACACCTTC	CASSLSPGGGGYTF
TRBD2	-	TRBV5-1	TRBJ2-7	TGCGCCAGCAGCCGACGGACTAGCGGGGGGGCTGAGTCCTACGAGCAGTACTTC	CASSRRTSGGAESYEQYF
-	-	TRBV5-1	TRBJ1-3	TGCGCCAGCAGCGCCCCCGGACGGAACTCTGGAAACACCATATATTTT	CASSAPGRNSGNTIYF
-	-	TRBV7-6	TRBJ1-6	TGTGCCAGCAGCTTATATGGGGGGAGCTCCTATAATTCACCCCTCCACTTT	CASSLYGGSSYNSPLHF
-	-	TRBV5-4	TRBJ2-7	TGTGCCAGCAGCGGGACGGGAACACGCGAGCAGTACTTC	CASSGTGTREQYF
-	-	TRBV19	TRBJ1-2	TGTGCCAGTACCCTGGACGCCTACGGCTACACCTTC	CASTLDAYGYTF
-	-	TRBV28	TRBJ1-6	TGTGCCAGCAGCCTAGGTGGGGGAAGGTCACCCCTCCACTTT	CASSLGGGRSPLHF
-	-	TRBV14	TRBJ1-2	TGTGCCAGCAGCCGGCGGGGATGGAATGGCTACACCTTC	CASSRRGWNGYTF
-	-	TRBV2	TRBJ1-2	TGTGCCAGCAATTCATTGAGGGACTATGGCTACACCTTC	CASNSLRDYGYTF
-	-	TRBV11-2	TRBJ2-7	TGTGCCAGCAGCGCATACACAGTGGCCTACGAGCAGTACTTC	CASSAYTVAYEQYF
TRBD1	few	TRBV6-5	TRBJ1-2	TGTGCCAGCAGCCCCCAGGGGGACTATGGCTACACCTTC	CASSPQGDYGYTF
-	-	TRBV27	TRBJ2-7	TGTGCCAGCAGTTTTTCCAGGGGAGAGGTGCAGTACTTC	CASSFSRGEVQYF
-	-	TRBV4-1	TRBJ2-1	TGCGCCATCAAAAAGGACCAACTAACCTACAATGAGCAGTTCTTC	CAIKKDQLTYNEQFF
-	-	TRBV11-2	TRBJ1-2	TGTGCCAGCAGCTCAACCGGGACAAGGTCTAACTATGGCTACACCTTC	CASSSTGTRSNYGYTF
-	once	TRBV10-3	TRBJ1-1	TGTGCCATCAGTGAGCGGGCCGTAGGGGAGAACACTGAAGCTTTCTTT	CAISERAVGENTEAFF
-	-	TRBV9	TRBJ2-2	TGTGCCAGCAGCGTCCGGACTGGTGCGAACACCGGGGAGCTGTTTTTT	CASSVRTGANTGELFF
TRBD1	few	TRBV4-1	TRBJ1-6	TGCGCCAGCAGCCAAGGACAGGGTCCCTTTTCACCCCTCCACTTT	CASSQGQGPFSPLHF
TRBD2	-	TRBV13	TRBJ2-3	TGTGCCAGCAGCTTAGGGAGTAGACTAGCGGCACATACGCAGTATTTT	CASSLGSRLAAHTQYF
-	-	TRBV3-1/TRBV3-2	TRBJ1-5	TGTGCCAGCAGCCACGGCGACAATCAGCCCCAGCATTTT	CASSHGDNQPQHF
-	-	TRBV4-3	TRBJ1-5	TGCGCCAGCAGCCAAGATTTTTATGAGGGGATGGCCCAGCATTTT	CASSQDFYEGMAQHF
-	-	TRBV6-5	TRBJ1-2	TGTGCCAGCAACGACAGGAATAACTATGGCTACACCTTC	CASNDRNNYGYTF
-	once	TRBV1	TRBJ1-5	TGCACCAGCAGCCAAGGAGCTTATCAGCCCCAGCATTTT	CTSSQGAYQPQHF
-	-	TRBV11-3	TRBJ2-7	TGTGCCAGCAGATTAGGAGGCGTCAGGGACGGTCTCGAGCAGTACTTC	CASRLGGVRDGLEQYF
TRBD1	few	TRBV2	TRBJ1-6	TGTGCCAGCCTAGACAGGGAGGGGGACTCACCCCTCCACTTT	CASLDREGDSPLHF
TRBD1	-	TRBV18	TRBJ2-3	TGTGCCAGCACGGGACAGGGGTACGATACGCAGTATTTT	CASTGQGYDTQYF